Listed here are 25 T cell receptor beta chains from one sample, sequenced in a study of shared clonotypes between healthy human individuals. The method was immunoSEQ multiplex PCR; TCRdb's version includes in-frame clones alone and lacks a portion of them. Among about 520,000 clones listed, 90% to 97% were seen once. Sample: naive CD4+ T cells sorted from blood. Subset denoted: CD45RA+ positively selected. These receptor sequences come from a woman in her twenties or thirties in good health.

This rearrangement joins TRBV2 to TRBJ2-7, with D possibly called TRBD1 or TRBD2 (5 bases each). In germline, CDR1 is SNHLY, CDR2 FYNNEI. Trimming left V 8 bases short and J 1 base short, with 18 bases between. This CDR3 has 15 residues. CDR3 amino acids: CASAYGAVSSYEQYF. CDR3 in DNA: TGTGCCAGCGCCTACGGGGCGGTCTCGTCCTACGAGCAGTACTTC.

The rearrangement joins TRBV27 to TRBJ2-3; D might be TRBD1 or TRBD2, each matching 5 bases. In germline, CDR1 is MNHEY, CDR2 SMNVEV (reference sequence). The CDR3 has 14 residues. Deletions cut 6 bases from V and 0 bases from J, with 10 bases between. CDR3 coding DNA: TGTGCCAGCAGGACCGGGGCAAGCACAGATACGCAGTATTTT. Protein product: CASRTGASTDTQYF.

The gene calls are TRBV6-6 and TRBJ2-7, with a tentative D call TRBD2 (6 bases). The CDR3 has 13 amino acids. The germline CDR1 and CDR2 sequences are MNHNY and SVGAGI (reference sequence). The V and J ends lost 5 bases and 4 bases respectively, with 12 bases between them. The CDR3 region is CASSGRGTYEQYF. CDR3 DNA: TGTGCCAGCAGTGGCCGAGGGACTTACGAGCAGTACTTC.

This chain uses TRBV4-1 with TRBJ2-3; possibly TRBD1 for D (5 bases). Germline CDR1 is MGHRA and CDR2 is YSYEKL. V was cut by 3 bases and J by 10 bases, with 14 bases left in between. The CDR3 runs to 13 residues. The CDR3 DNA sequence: TGCGCCAGCAGCCAGAGGCCCAGGGATGCGCAGTATTTT. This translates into CASSQRPRDAQYF.

The CDR3 bases are TGCGCCAGCAGTCGTCTCCGGGAGGCTGTCGTACATGAGCAGTTCTTC. Translating it yields CASSRLREAVVHEQFF. V usage is TRBV10-2 and J usage is TRBJ2-1; 7 bases line up with TRBD2. With 5 bases clipped from V and 8 bases from J, the junction kept 15 bases outside the gene matches. Germline CDR1 and CDR2: WSHSY and SAAADI. This CDR3 region has 16 residues.

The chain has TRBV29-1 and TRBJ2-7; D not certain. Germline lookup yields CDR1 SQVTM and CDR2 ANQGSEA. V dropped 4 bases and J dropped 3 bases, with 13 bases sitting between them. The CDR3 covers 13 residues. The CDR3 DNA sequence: TGCAGCGTTGCCGTACGGATCCACTACGAGCAGTACTTC. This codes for CSVAVRIHYEQYF.

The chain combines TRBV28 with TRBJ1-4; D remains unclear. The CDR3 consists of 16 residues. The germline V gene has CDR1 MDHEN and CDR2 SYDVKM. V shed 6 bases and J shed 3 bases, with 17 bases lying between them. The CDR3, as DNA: TGTGCCAGCAGATTGCGGGCCACGAGGGCTAATGAAAAACTGTTTTTT. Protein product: CASRLRATRANEKLFF.

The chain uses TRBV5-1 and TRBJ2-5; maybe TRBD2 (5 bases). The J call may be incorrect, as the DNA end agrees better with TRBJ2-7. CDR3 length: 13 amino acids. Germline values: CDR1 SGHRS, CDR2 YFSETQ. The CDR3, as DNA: TGCGCCAGCAGCCCGGAGAGGGTCGGCGAGCAGTACTTC. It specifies CASSPERVGEQYF.

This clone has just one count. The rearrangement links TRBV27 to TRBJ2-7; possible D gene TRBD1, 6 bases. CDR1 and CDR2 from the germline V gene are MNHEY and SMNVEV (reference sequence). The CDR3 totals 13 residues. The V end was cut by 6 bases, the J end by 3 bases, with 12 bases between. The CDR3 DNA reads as TGTGCCAGCAGATCCGGGACACACTACGAGCAGTACTTC. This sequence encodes CASRSGTHYEQYF.

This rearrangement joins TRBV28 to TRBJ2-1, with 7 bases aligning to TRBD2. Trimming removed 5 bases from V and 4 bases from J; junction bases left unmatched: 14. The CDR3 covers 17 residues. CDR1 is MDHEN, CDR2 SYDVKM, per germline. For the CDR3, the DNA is TGTGCCAGCAGTACCCAAGGGGCTAGCGGCACATACAATGAGCAGTTCTTC. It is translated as CASSTQGASGTYNEQFF.

The CDR3 sequence: CASSPTAKKETQYF. The CDR3 DNA is TGTGCCAGTTCTCCAACAGCAAAGAAAGAGACCCAGTACTTC. The chain employs TRBV28 and TRBJ2-5; D not certain. Germline V gene lookup returns CDR1 MDHEN and CDR2 SYDVKM. V lost 9 bases, J lost 3 bases, and 17 bases lay in between. The CDR3 covers 14 residues. The full variable domain, rest sourced from reference TRBV28 and TRBJ2-5, is DVKVTQSSRYLVKRTGEKVFLECVQDMDHENMFWYRQDPGLGLRLIYFSYDVKMKEKGDIPEGYSVSREKKERFSLILESASTNQTSMYLCASSPTAKKETQYFGPGTRLLVL.

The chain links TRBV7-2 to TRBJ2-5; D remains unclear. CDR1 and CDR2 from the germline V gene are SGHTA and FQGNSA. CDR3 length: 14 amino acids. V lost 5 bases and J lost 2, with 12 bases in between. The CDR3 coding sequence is TGTGCCAGCAGCCGCGGACGGATTCAAGAGACCCAGTACTTC. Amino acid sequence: CASSRGRIQETQYF.

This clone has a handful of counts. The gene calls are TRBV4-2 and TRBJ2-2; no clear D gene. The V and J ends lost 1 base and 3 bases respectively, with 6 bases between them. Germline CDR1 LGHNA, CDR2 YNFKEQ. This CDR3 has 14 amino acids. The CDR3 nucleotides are TGTGCCAGCAGCCAAGCCTCCTACACCGGGGAGCTGTTTTTT. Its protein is CASSQASYTGELFF.

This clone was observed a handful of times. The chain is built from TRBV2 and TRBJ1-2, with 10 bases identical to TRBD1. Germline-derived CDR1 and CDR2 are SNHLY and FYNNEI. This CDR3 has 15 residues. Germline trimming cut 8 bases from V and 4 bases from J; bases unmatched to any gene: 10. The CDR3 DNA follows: TGTGCCAGCGACCGTAGACAGGGGGCATCCTATGGCTACACCTTC. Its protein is CASDRRQGASYGYTF.

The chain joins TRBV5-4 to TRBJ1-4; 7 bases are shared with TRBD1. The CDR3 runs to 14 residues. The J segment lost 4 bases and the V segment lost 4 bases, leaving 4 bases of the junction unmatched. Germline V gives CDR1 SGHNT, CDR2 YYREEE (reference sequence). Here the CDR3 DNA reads TGTGCCAGCAGCCTGGGACAGTTTAATGAAAAACTGTTTTTT. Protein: CASSLGQFNEKLFF.

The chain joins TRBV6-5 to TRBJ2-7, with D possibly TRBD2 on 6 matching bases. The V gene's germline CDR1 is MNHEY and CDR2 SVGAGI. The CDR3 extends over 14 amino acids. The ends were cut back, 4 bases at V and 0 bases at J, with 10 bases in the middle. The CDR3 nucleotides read TGTGCCAGCAGTTTGGAGGGGTTCTCCTACGAGCAGTACTTC. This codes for CASSLEGFSYEQYF.

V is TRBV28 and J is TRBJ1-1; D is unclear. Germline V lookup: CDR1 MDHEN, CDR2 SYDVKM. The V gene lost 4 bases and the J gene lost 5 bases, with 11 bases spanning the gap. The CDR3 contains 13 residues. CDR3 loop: CASSSIIGTEAFF. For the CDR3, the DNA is TGTGCCAGCAGTTCTATAATTGGGACTGAAGCTTTCTTT.

CDR3 residues: CASRTGTALYNEQFF. The DNA of the CDR3 is TGTGCCAGCAGGACCGGGACAGCCTTATACAATGAGCAGTTCTTC. The chain employs TRBV6-5 and TRBJ2-1, with TRBD1 identical over 7 bases. CDR3 size: 15 residues. V was clipped by 6 bases and J by 4 bases; unmatched bases: 9. CDR1 is MNHEY and CDR2 is SVGAGI in the germline V gene.

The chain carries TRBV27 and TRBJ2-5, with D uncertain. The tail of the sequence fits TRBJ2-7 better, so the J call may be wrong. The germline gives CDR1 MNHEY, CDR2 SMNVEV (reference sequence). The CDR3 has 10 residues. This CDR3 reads CASGVYEQYF. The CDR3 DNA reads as TGTGCCAGCGGGGTCTACGAGCAGTACTTC.

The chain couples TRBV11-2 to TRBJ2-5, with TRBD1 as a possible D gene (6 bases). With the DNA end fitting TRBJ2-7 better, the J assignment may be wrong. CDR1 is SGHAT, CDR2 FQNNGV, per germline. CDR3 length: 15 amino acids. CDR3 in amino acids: CASSPMDSLNYEQYF. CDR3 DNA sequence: TGTGCCAGCAGCCCAATGGACAGTCTCAATTACGAGCAGTACTTC.

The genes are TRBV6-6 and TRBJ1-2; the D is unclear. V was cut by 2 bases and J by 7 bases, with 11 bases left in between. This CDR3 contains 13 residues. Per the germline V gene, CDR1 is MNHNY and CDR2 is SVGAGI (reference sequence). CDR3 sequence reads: CASSYPQAPGYTF. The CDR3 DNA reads TGTGCCAGCAGTTACCCCCAGGCGCCTGGCTACACCTTC.

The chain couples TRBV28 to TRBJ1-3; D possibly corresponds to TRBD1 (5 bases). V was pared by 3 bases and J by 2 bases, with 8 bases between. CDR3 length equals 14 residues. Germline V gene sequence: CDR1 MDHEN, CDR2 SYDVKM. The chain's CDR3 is CASSFGGAGNTIYF. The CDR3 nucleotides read TGTGCCAGCAGTTTTGGGGGAGCTGGAAACACCATATATTTT.

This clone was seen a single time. In nucleotides, the CDR3 is TGTGCCAGTAGTATCGGACTGGTGGGGCAGCCCCAGCATTTT. It specifies CASSIGLVGQPQHF. This chain links TRBV19 with TRBJ1-5; D unclear. V shed 3 bases and J shed 7 bases, with 13 bases lying between them. Per the germline V gene, CDR1 is LNHDA and CDR2 is SQIVND (reference sequence). The CDR3 sequence is 14 residues long.

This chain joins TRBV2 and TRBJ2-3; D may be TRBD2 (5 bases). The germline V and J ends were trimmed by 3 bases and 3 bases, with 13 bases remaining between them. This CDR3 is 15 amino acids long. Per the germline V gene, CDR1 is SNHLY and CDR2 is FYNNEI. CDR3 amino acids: CASSDVGARTDTQYF. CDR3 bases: TGTGCCAGCAGTGACGTGGGAGCCCGGACAGATACGCAGTATTTT.

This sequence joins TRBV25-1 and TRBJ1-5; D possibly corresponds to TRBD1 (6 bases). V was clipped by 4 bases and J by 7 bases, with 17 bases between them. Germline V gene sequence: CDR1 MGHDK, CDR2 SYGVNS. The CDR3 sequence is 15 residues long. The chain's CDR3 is CASSGGAGEGQPQHF. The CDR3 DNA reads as TGTGCCAGCAGTGGGGGTGCAGGGGAAGGGCAGCCCCAGCATTTT.